This TCR beta chain stems from a study of HIV-infected children after antiretroviral therapy interruption. In the study overall: Weeks 0, 12, interruption end (24 or 48), and about 3 years post-study gave interruption-arm samples.

Unique molecular identifiers were included in an RNA-based 3' RACE TCR library. TCRdb recomputed calls from the 3' RACE reads with MiXCR, one row per CDR3 protein. The sample contains about 89,000 distinct CDR3 sequences, around 6.9% of which appear only once. The treatment: PENTA 11 planned treatment interruption arm or continuous ART arm. Naive CD4+ CD45RA+ CD45RO- T cells were sorted from thawed PBMCs. This clonotype was recorded many times. Germline lookup yields CDR1 SGHRS and CDR2 YFSETQ. This CDR3 comprises 14 residues. After removal of 4 bases from V and 3 bases from J, the junction contained 2 bases not matched to a gene.

This TCR was sampled from a pool of human donors with HIV. The sequences come from CD45RA+ CD4+ T cells from PBMCs, pooled from several time points, collected from a donor given antiretroviral therapy, either interrupted or continuous. Regarding subset: naive CD4+ CD45RA+ CD45RO- T cells. The chain combines TRBV5-1 with TRBJ2-5; 11 bases agree with TRBD2. The CDR3 spells CASSPGLAEETQYF. The CDR3 DNA sequence: TGCGCCAGCAGCCCGGGACTAGCGGAAGAGACCCAGTACTTC.